These 10 T cell receptor beta chains were all obtained from the same sample, sequenced in a study of OX40 agonist ivuxolimab in advanced cancers. Assay: immunoSEQ multiplex PCR; the TCRdb copy retains only in-frame clones and omits some. The repertoire holds about 100,000 clones, with approximately 91% as singletons. This sample comprised CD4+ or CD8+ T cells sorted from blood, obtained in a trial of the OX40 agonist ivuxolimab. All receptors derive from an adult with an advanced solid tumor such as melanoma, head and neck, liver or kidney cancer.

V is TRBV5-4 and J is TRBJ1-1; 8 positions agree with TRBD1. J gave up 4 bases and V 4 bases, and 15 bases lay outside the gene matches. CDR3 length equals 17 residues. The germline V gene has CDR1 SGHNT and CDR2 YYREEE (reference sequence). The CDR3 coding sequence is TGTGCCAGCAGCGCGGCGATAAGACAGGGGAGGAGCACTGAAGCTTTCTTT. Encoded protein: CASSAAIRQGRSTEAFF. Looking up the rest from reference TRBV5-4 and TRBJ1-1 gives the full variable domain: ETGVTQSPTHLIKTRGQQVTLRCSSQSGHNTVSWYQQALGQGPQFIFQYYREEENGRGNFPPRFSGLQFPNYSSELNVNALELDDSALYLCASSAAIRQGRSTEAFFGQGTRLTVV.

This clone occurred a few times. The chain carries TRBV28 and TRBJ1-1; D is ambiguous. V shed 3 bases and J shed 11 bases, with 13 bases lying between them. The germline V gene has CDR1 MDHEN and CDR2 SYDVKM. CDR3 size: 12 residues. The CDR3 loop reads CASSLAQGIAFF. CDR3 bases: TGTGCCAGCAGTTTGGCCCAAGGGATCGCTTTCTTT. The variable domain in full, completed from reference TRBV28 and TRBJ1-1, reads DVKVTQSSRYLVKRTGEKVFLECVQDMDHENMFWYRQDPGLGLRLIYFSYDVKMKEKGDIPEGYSVSREKKERFSLILESASTNQTSMYLCASSLAQGIAFFGQGTRLTVV.

The chain employs TRBV7-8 and TRBJ1-5; 7 bases align to TRBD1. CDR1 is SGHVS, CDR2 FQNEAQ, per germline. Germline trimming cut 1 base from V and 1 base from J; bases unmatched to any gene: 4. CDR3 length equals 16 residues. The CDR3 coding sequence is TGTGCCAGCAGCTTAGAGGGACAGTTAAGCAATCAGCCCCAGCATTTT. Translated: CASSLEGQLSNQPQHF.

This clone occurred a few times. The J gene is TRBJ2-2, the V gene TRBV6-5; D possibly uses TRBD1 or TRBD2 (5 bases each). The CDR3 totals 14 residues. CDR1 and CDR2 from the germline V gene are MNHEY and SVGAGI. Trimming took off 6 bases at V and 2 bases at J, with 10 bases between the two ends. In DNA form, the CDR3 reads TGTGCCAGCAGGGTGGGACCAAACACCGGGGAGCTGTTTTTT. It yields the protein CASRVGPNTGELFF.

This chain joins TRBV5-1 and TRBJ2-7; tentative D call: TRBD2 (6 bases). Per germline, CDR1 SGHRS and CDR2 YFSETQ. The CDR3 length is 14 residues. Deletions cut 4 bases from V and 0 bases from J, with 11 bases between. As DNA, the CDR3 is TGCGCCAGCAGCCAACCGACTAGCTCCTACGAGCAGTACTTC. This codes for CASSQPTSSYEQYF.

The gene calls are TRBV29-1 and TRBJ1-1; 7 bases agree with TRBD1. This CDR3 spans 11 amino acids. J gave up 8 bases and V 7 bases, and 7 bases lay outside the gene matches. Germline lookup yields CDR1 SQVTM and CDR2 ANQGSEA. The CDR3 DNA reads TGCAGCGGATTGACAGGGCAAGAAGCTTTCTTT. Translated: CSGLTGQEAFF.

This chain joins TRBV7-2 and TRBJ1-4; TRBD1 matches at 10 bases. Germline V gives CDR1 SGHTA, CDR2 FQGNSA. CDR3 length: 14 residues. V lost 5 bases and J lost 4; bases outside the gene matches: 1. CDR3: CASSRDRGNEKLFF. As DNA, the CDR3 is TGTGCCAGCAGCCGGGACAGGGGTAATGAAAAACTGTTTTTT.

The chain recombines TRBV7-2 with TRBJ2-5; D is possibly TRBD2 (5 bases). The ends were cut back, 3 bases at V and 5 bases at J, with 13 bases in the middle. CDR1 is SGHTA, CDR2 FQGNSA, per germline. The CDR3 runs to 14 residues. The CDR3 DNA is TGTGCCAGCAGCTTTAGCGTTGGTGGGGAGACCCAGTACTTC. It is translated as CASSFSVGGETQYF.

The rearrangement uses TRBV19 and TRBJ2-7; TRBD2 agrees at 12 bases. The CDR3 extends over 16 amino acids. After removal of 3 bases from V and 8 bases from J, the junction contained 11 bases not matched to a gene. CDR1 is LNHDA, CDR2 SQIVND, per germline (reference sequence). The CDR3 spells CASSIGLAGGPGKQYF. CDR3 bases: TGTGCCAGTAGTATCGGGCTAGCGGGGGGGCCGGGCAAGCAGTACTTC.

This chain connects TRBV9 to TRBJ1-5; D unclear. Germline CDR1 and CDR2: SGDLS and YYNGEE. V lost 8 bases, J lost 1 base, and 19 bases lay in between. The CDR3 has 16 amino acids. CDR3 coding DNA: TGTGCCAGACCTCCCCCAGGAGGGCTGAGCAATCAGCCCCAGCATTTT. Translation gives CARPPPGGLSNQPQHF.